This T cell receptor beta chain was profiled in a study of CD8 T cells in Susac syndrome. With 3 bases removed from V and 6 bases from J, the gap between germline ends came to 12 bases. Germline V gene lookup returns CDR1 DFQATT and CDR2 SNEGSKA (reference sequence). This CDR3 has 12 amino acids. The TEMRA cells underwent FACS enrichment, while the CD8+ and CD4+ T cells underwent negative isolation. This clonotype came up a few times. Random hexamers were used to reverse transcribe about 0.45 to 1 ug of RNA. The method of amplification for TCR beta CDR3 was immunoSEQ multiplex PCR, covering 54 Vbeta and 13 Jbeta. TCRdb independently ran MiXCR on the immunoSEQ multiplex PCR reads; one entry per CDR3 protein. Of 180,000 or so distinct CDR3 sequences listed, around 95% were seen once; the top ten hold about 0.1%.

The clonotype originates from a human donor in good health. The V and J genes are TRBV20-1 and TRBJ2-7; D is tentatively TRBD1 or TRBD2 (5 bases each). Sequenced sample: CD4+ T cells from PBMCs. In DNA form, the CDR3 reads TGCAGTGCTAGTGGGGGTTATCGCGAGCAGTACTTC. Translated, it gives CSASGGYREQYF.